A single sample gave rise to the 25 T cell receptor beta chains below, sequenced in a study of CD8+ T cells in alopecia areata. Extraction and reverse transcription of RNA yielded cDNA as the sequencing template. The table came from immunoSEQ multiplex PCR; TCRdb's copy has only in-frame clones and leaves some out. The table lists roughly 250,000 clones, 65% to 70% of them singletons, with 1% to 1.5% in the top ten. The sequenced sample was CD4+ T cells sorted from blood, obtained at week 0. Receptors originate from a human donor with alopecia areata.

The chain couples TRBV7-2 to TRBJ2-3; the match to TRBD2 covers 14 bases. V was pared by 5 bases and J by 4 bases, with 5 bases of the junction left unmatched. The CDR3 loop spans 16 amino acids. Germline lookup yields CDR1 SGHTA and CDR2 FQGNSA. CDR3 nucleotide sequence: TGTGCCAGCAGCCCCGGGACTAGCGGGGGCGCAGATACGCAGTATTTT. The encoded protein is CASSPGTSGGADTQYF.

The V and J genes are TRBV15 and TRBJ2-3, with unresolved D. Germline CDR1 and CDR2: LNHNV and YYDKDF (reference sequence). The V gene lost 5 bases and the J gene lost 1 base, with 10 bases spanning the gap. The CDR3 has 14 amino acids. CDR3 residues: CATSPFFGTDTQYF. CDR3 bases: TGTGCCACCAGCCCTTTTTTTGGCACAGATACGCAGTATTTT.

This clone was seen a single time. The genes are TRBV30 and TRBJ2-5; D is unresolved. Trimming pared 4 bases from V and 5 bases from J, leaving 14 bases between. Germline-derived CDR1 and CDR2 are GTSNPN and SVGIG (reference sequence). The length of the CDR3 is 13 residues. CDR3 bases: TGTGCCTGGACGTGGGGTCTAGGTGAGACCCAGTACTTC. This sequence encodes CAWTWGLGETQYF. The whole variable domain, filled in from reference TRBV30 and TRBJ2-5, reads SQTIHQWPATLVQPVGSPLSLECTVEGTSNPNLYWYRQAAGRGLQLLFYSVGIGQISSEVPQNLSASRPQDRQFILSSKKLLLSDSGFYLCAWTWGLGETQYFGPGTRLLVL.

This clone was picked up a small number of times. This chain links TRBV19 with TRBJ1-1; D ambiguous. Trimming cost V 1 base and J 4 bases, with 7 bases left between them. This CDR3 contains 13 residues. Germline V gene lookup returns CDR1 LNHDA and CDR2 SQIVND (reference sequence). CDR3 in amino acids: CASSIGRRTEAFF. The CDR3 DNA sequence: TGTGCCAGTAGTATAGGGCGGCGCACTGAAGCTTTCTTT.

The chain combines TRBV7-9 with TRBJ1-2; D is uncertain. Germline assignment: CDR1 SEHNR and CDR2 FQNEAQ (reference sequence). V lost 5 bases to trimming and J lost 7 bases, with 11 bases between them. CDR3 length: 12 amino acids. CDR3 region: CASSAHSVGYTF. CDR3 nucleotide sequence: TGTGCCAGCAGCGCCCATTCGGTTGGCTACACCTTC.

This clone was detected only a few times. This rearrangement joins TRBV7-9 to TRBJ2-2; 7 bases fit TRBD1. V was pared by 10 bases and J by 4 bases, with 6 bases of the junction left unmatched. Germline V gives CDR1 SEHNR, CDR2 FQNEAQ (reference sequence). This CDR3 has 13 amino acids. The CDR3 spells CAIRTGATGELFF. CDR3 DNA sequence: TGTGCCATTCGCACAGGGGCCACCGGGGAGCTGTTTTTT.

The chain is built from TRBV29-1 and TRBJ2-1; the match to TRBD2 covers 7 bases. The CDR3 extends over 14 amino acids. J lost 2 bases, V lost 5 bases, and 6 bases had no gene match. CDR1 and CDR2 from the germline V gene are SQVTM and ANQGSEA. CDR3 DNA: TGCAGCGTTCCAGCGGGGCTCACCTACAATGAGCAGTTCTTC. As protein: CSVPAGLTYNEQFF.

CDR3 in DNA: TGTGCCAGCAGCTTGCCGGGACATCTCACGAGGGGGGCCAACGTCCTGACTTTC. This sequence encodes CASSLPGHLTRGANVLTF. The V call is TRBV7-8, the J call TRBJ2-6; TRBD1 might be the D (6 bases). The CDR3 totals 18 residues. The V gene's germline CDR1 is SGHVS and CDR2 FQNEAQ. The V gene lost 3 bases and the J gene lost 4 bases, with 19 bases spanning the gap.

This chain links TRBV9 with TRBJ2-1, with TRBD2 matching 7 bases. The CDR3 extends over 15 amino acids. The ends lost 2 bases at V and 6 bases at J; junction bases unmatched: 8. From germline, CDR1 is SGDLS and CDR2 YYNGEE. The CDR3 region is CASSVGNTGGNEQFF. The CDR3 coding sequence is TGTGCCAGCAGCGTGGGGAATACGGGGGGCAATGAGCAGTTCTTC.

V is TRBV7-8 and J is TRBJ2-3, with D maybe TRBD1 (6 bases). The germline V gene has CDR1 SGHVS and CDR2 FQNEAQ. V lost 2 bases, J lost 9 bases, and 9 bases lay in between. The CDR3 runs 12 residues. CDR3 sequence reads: CASSLTQGTQYF. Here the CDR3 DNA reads TGTGCCAGCAGCTTAACCCAGGGGACGCAGTATTTT. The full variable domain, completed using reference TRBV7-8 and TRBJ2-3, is GAGVSQSPRYKVAKRGQDVALRCDPISGHVSLFWYQQALGQGPEFLTYFQNEAQLDKSGLPSDRFFAERPEGSVSTLKIQRTQQEDSAVYLCASSLTQGTQYFGPGTRLTVL.

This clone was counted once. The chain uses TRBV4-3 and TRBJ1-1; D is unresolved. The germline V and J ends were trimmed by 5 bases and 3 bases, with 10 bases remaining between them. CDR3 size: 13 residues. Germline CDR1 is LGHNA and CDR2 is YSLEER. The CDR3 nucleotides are TGCGCCAGCAGCATACAAGGCCACACTGAAGCTTTCTTT. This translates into CASSIQGHTEAFF.

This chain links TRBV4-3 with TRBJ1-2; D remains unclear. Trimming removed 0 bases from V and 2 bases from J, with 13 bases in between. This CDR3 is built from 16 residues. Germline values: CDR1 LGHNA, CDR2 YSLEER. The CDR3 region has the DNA TGCGCCAGCAGCCAAGATATTTTCATTCCCAACTATGGCTACACCTTC. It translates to CASSQDIFIPNYGYTF.

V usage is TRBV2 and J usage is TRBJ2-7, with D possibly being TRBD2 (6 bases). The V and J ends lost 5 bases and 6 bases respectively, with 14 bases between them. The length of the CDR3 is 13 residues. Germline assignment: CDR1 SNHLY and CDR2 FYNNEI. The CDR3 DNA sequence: TGTGCCAGCAGTTCCCAGGAGGGGCTCGAGCAGTACTTC. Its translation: CASSSQEGLEQYF.

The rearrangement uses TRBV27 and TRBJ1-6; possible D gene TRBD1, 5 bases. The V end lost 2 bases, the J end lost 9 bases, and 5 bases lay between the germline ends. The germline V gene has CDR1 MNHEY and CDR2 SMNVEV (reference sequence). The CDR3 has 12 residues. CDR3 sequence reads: CASSLQGSPLHF. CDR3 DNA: TGTGCCAGCAGTTTACAGGGTTCACCCCTCCACTTT.

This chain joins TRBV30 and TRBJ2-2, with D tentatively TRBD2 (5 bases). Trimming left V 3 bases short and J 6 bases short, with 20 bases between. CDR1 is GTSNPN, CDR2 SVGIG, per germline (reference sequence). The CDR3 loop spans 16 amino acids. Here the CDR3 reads CAWRGGGLAMSGELFF. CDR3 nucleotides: TGTGCCTGGAGAGGAGGCGGCTTGGCGATGTCCGGGGAGCTGTTTTTT.

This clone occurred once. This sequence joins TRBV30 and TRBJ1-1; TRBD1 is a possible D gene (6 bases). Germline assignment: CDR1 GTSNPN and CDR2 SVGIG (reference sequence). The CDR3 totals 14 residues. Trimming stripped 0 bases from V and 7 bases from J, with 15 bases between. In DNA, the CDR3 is TGTGCCTGGAGTGTAATGGGGGCCGCCGGTGAAGCTTTCTTT. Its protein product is CAWSVMGAAGEAFF.

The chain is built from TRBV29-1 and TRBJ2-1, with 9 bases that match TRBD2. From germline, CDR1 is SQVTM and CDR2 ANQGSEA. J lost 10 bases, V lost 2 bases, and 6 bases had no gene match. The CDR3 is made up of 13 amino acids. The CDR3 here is CSVESGLATEQFF. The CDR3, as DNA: TGCAGCGTTGAAAGCGGACTAGCGACGGAGCAGTTCTTC.

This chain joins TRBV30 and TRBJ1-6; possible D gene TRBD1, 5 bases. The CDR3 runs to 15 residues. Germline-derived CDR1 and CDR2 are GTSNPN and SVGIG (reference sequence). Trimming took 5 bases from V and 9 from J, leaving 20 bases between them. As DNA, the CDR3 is TGTGCCTGGGGGCCAGGGATTTGGGGACCTTCACCCCTCCACTTT. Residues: CAWGPGIWGPSPLHF.

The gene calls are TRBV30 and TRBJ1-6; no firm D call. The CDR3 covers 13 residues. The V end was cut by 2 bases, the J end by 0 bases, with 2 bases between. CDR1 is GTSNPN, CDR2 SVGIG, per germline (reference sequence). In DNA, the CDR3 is TGTGCCTGGAGTAACTCCTATAATTCACCCCTCCACTTT. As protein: CAWSNSYNSPLHF. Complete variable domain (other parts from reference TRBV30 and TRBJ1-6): SQTIHQWPATLVQPVGSPLSLECTVEGTSNPNLYWYRQAAGRGLQLLFYSVGIGQISSEVPQNLSASRPQDRQFILSSKKLLLSDSGFYLCAWSNSYNSPLHFGNGTRLTVT.

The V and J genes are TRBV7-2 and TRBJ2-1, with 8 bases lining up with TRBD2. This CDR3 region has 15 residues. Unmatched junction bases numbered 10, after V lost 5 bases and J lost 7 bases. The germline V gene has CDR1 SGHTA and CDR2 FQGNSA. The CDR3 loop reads CASSLVGGGRNEQFF. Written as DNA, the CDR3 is TGTGCCAGCAGCCTCGTCGGCGGGGGGCGGAATGAGCAGTTCTTC.

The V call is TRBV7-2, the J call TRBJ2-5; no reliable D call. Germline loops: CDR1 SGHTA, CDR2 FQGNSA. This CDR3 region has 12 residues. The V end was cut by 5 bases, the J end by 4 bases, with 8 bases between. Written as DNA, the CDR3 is TGTGCCAGCAGCCCGAGCTCAGAGACCCAGTACTTC. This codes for CASSPSSETQYF.

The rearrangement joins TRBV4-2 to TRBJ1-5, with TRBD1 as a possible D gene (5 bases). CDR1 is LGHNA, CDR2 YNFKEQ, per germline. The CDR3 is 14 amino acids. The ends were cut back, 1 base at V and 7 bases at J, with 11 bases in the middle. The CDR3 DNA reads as TGTGCCAGCAGCCAAGTGGGGCGGGACCAGCCCCAGCATTTT. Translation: CASSQVGRDQPQHF.

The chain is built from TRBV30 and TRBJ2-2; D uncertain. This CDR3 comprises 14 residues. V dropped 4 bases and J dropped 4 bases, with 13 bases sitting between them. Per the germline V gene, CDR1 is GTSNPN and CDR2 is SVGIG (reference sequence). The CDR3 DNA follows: TGTGCCTGGAAAGGCCCACTGAGCACCGGGGAGCTGTTTTTT. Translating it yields CAWKGPLSTGELFF.

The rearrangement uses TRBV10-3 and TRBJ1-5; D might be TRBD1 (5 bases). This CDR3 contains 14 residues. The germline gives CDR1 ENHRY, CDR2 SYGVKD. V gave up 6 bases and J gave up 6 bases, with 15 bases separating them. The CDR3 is CAIRSERDGQPQHF. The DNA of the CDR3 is TGTGCCATCAGGAGTGAGAGGGACGGTCAGCCCCAGCATTTT.

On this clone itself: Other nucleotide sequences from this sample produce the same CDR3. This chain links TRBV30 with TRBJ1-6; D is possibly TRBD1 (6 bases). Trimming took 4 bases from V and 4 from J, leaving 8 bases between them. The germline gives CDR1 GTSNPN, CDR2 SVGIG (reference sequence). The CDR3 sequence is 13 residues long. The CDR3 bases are TGTGCCTGGACGGGGGCGTATAATTCACCCCTCCACTTT. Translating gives CAWTGAYNSPLHF. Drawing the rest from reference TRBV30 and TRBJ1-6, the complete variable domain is SQTIHQWPATLVQPVGSPLSLECTVEGTSNPNLYWYRQAAGRGLQLLFYSVGIGQISSEVPQNLSASRPQDRQFILSSKKLLLSDSGFYLCAWTGAYNSPLHFGNGTRLTVT.